Listed below are T cell receptor beta chains from one sample, sequenced in a study of blood T cell repertoires in COVID-19. Method: immunoSEQ multiplex PCR; TCRdb's copy keeps in-frame clones and lacks some. This table has over 300,000 clones, approximately 85% appearing once. Material: PBMCs or T cells enriched from blood (not recorded which). The source is a man aged 30 to 45 who had recovered from COVID-19. CDR3s include the opening cysteine and the closing phenylalanine or tryptophan. D genes are given only for firm matches. The size entry is marked missing in some rows and otherwise reads once, few, many or a size class.

size,V,J,D,DNA,CDR3
NA,TRBV7-9,TRBJ2-3,NA,TGTGCCAGCAGTCTCCTCTTCGGGGGGCTGCGGGGCACAGATACGCAGTATTTT,CASSLLFGGLRGTDTQYF
once,TRBV2,TRBJ1-5,TRBD1,TGTGCCAGCAGGGAGTTAACAGGGGGCTCTCAGCCCCAGCATTTT,CASRELTGGSQPQHF
NA,TRBV4-1,TRBJ1-2,TRBD1,TGCGCCAGCAGCCAAGGGGTCTTGACAGGGCGCTATGGCTACACCTTC,CASSQGVLTGRYGYTF
NA,TRBV19,TRBJ2-7,NA,TGTGCCAGTAGTATAAGCAGGATTAGTGAGCAGTACTTC,CASSISRISEQYF
NA,TRBV19,TRBJ2-5,TRBD1,TGTGCCAGTAGTATCACAGACAGGGCAGAGACCCAGTACTTC,CASSITDRAETQYF
NA,TRBV30,TRBJ1-1,TRBD1,TGTGCCTGGAGTTCCCACCGGACAGGGGGCCGGAACACTGAAGCTTTCTTT,CAWSSHRTGGRNTEAFF
NA,TRBV6-5,TRBJ2-2,TRBD2,TGTGCCAGCAGTTCGACTAGCGGGGCAGGGGAGCTGTTTTTT,CASSSTSGAGELFF
NA,TRBV6-2/TRBV6-3,TRBJ1-1,TRBD1,TGTGCCAGCAGCGCCGGGACAGGGGGAAGGAACACTGAAGCTTTCTTT,CASSAGTGGRNTEAFF
once,TRBV27,TRBJ1-2,NA,TGTGCCAGCAGCAGGAATATTAACTATGGCTACACCTTC,CASSRNINYGYTF
NA,TRBV29-1,TRBJ1-1,NA,TGCAGCGTGGGTACCGGGACATCAGCTGCTTTCTTT,CSVGTGTSAAFF
NA,TRBV30,TRBJ1-2,NA,TGTGCCTGGAGGGGCAGCTCTAACTATGGCTACACCTTC,CAWRGSSNYGYTF
few,TRBV3-1/TRBV3-2,TRBJ2-1,TRBD2,TGTGCCAGCAGCCAAGATCTACTAGCGGGGGGGAATGAGCAGTTCTTC,CASSQDLLAGGNEQFF
NA,TRBV10-3,TRBJ1-2,NA,TGTGCCATCAGTGACACGGAGAACTATGGCTACACCTTC,CAISDTENYGYTF
NA,TRBV12-3/TRBV12-4,TRBJ1-1,NA,TGTGCCAGCAGTTTCCGGAACACTGAAGCTTTCTTT,CASSFRNTEAFF
NA,TRBV15,TRBJ2-5,NA,TGTGCCACCAGCAGAGATTGGCAGGGGGGAGAGACCCAGTACTTC,CATSRDWQGGETQYF
NA,TRBV6-1,TRBJ1-6,NA,TGTGCCAGCAGTGATTCTTGGAGATCCTCACCCCTCCACTTT,CASSDSWRSSPLHF
NA,TRBV19,TRBJ1-1,TRBD1,TGTGCCACACAGGGGGCCCCCTTGAACACTGAAGCTTTCTTT,CATQGAPLNTEAFF
NA,TRBV9,TRBJ1-2,NA,TGTGCCAGCAGCGGTCAAGACACGAGCTACACCTTC,CASSGQDTSYTF
once,TRBV24-1,TRBJ2-5,NA,TGTGCCACCAGTGATCGCAGGGGAACAGAGACCCAGTACTTC,CATSDRRGTETQYF
NA,TRBV30,TRBJ1-1,TRBD1,TGTGCCTGGGTTACGGACAGGACGAAAAACACTGAAGCTTTCTTT,CAWVTDRTKNTEAFF
NA,TRBV10-3,TRBJ2-2,NA,TGTGCCATCGGTAGCCAGATCAACACCGGGGAGCTGTTTTTT,CAIGSQINTGELFF
once,TRBV13,TRBJ2-3,NA,TGTGCCAGCAGCCCAGGTTGGGGGGAGACTAGCACAGATACGCAGTATTTT,CASSPGWGETSTDTQYF
NA,TRBV9,TRBJ2-6,NA,TGTGCCAGCAGCACGGTGCCGACTGGGGCCAACGTCCTGACTTTC,CASSTVPTGANVLTF
NA,TRBV4-2,TRBJ1-4,TRBD1,TGTGCCAGCAGCCAAGCCGGGACAGCGAATGAAAAACTGTTTTTT,CASSQAGTANEKLFF
NA,TRBV5-1,TRBJ1-3,NA,TGCGCCAGCAGCTTGGCAGCGAGCTCTGGAAACACCATATATTTT,CASSLAASSGNTIYF
NA,TRBV7-9,TRBJ2-2,NA,TGTGCCAGCAGCTCCACGGGGTTAAACACCGGGGAGCTGTTTTTT,CASSSTGLNTGELFF
NA,TRBV29-1,TRBJ1-2,NA,TGCAGCGCCATAGCGGGAAACTATGGCTACACCTTC,CSAIAGNYGYTF
NA,TRBV5-8,TRBJ2-1,NA,TGTGCCAGCGGCCTTTCCTACAATGAGCAGTTCTTC,CASGLSYNEQFF